Shown below are 17 T cell receptor beta chains from a single sample sequenced in a study of T cell responses to AZD1222 COVID-19 vaccine. Measured with immunoSEQ multiplex PCR; TCRdb has only the in-frame clones, and not every one. The data show approximately 130,000 clones, with over 85% seen just once and 3.1% held by the top ten. The sample was peripheral blood, taken on day 0 of AZD1222 vaccination. These receptors all come from an adult in good health.

The gene calls are TRBV9 and TRBJ2-2; 7 bases fit TRBD2. The CDR3 has 16 residues. V gave up 4 bases and J gave up 0 bases; unmatched junction bases: 6. The V gene's germline CDR1 is SGDLS and CDR2 YYNGEE. In DNA form, the CDR3 reads TGTGCCAGCAGCCCCTGGGGAGGGACGAACACCGGGGAGCTGTTTTTT. Amino acids: CASSPWGGTNTGELFF.

The chain is built from TRBV6-6 and TRBJ1-5, with 7 bases fitting TRBD1. CDR1 is MNHNY and CDR2 is SVGAGI in the germline V gene (reference sequence). The V segment lost 6 bases and the J segment 8 bases; nucleotides outside the gene matches: 13. The CDR3 extends over 15 amino acids. In DNA form, the CDR3 reads TGTGCCAGCAGGAGAACCGGGACAGCTCTGGAGCCCCAGCATTTT. Protein product: CASRRTGTALEPQHF.

The chain links TRBV27 to TRBJ1-4; TRBD1 agrees at 9 bases. Germline lookup yields CDR1 MNHEY and CDR2 SMNVEV (reference sequence). V was clipped by 3 bases and J by 7 bases; unmatched bases: 6. CDR3 length: 15 residues. CDR3 in amino acids: CASSLGQGKAEKLFF. DNA for the CDR3: TGTGCCAGCAGTTTGGGACAGGGAAAGGCTGAAAAACTGTTTTTT.

The genes are TRBV5-1 and TRBJ2-2, with D perhaps assigned TRBD1 or TRBD2 (5 bases each). V dropped 0 bases and J dropped 4 bases, with 10 bases sitting between them. Germline loops: CDR1 SGHRS, CDR2 YFSETQ. The CDR3 loop spans 15 amino acids. Here the CDR3 reads CASSLGHGTTGELFF. The CDR3 DNA follows: TGCGCCAGCAGCTTGGGACACGGGACCACCGGGGAGCTGTTTTTT.

This clone appeared a single time. This sequence joins TRBV7-3 and TRBJ2-1, with D hard to call. Germline CDR1 SGHTA, CDR2 FQGTGA. V was clipped by 1 base and J by 4 bases, with 26 bases between them. The CDR3 extends over 20 amino acids. CDR3 nucleotide sequence: TGTGCCAGCAGCTTAAGAGGAGATGCTGAATTAATTCAGAATTACAATGAGCAGTTCTTC. Translated: CASSLRGDAELIQNYNEQFF.

The CDR3 here is CASSQDLDTSVEKLFF. The CDR3, as DNA: TGTGCCAGCAGCCAAGATCTTGACACCTCCGTTGAAAAACTGTTTTTT. The chain joins TRBV3-1 (or the pseudogene TRBV3-2) to TRBJ1-4; D is undetermined. Trimming took off 0 bases at V and 7 bases at J, with 15 bases between the two ends. This CDR3 has 16 amino acids. Germline assignment: CDR1 LGHDT and CDR2 YNNKEL (reference sequence).

The chain uses TRBV20-1 and TRBJ2-3; no reliable D call. The CDR3 consists of 11 residues. Trimming pared 3 bases from V and 11 bases from J, leaving 12 bases between. Germline V gene lookup returns CDR1 DFQATT and CDR2 SNEGSKA (reference sequence). As DNA, the CDR3 is TGCAGTGCTAGTCGGCCACGCGGGCAGTATTTT. Translation gives CSASRPRGQYF.

The V call is TRBV9, the J call TRBJ2-3; 14 positions agree with TRBD2. After removal of 5 bases from V and 8 bases from J, the junction contained 28 bases not matched to a gene. Germline CDR1 and CDR2: SGDLS and YYNGEE. The CDR3 totals 22 residues. The DNA of the CDR3 is TGTGCCAGCAGTTCCACTCGACTAGCGGGAGGGCAACGGGAGGGTTCATGGGGTACGCAGTATTTT. Its protein product is CASSSTRLAGGQREGSWGTQYF.

The chain has TRBV10-3 and TRBJ1-6; no reliable D call. Germline CDR1 ENHRY, CDR2 SYGVKD. This CDR3 spans 16 amino acids. Trimming removed 8 bases from V and 0 bases from J, with 14 bases in between. CDR3 in DNA: TGTGCCATCTTAGACCCCTCGAGCTCCTATAATTCACCCCTCCACTTT. This translates into CAILDPSSSYNSPLHF.

The chain employs TRBV5-1 and TRBJ2-1; 8 bases map to TRBD1. Germline-derived CDR1 and CDR2 are SGHRS and YFSETQ. This CDR3 comprises 12 residues. Unmatched junction bases numbered 3, after V lost 5 bases and J lost 8 bases. The CDR3 DNA sequence: TGCGCCAGCAGGAAGGACAGGGATGAGCAGTTCTTC. Encoded protein: CASRKDRDEQFF.

Here the CDR3 DNA reads TGCGCCAGCAGCCAAGGGCCAGGTAGCTATGGCTACACCTTC. It is translated as CASSQGPGSYGYTF. This chain connects TRBV4-3 to TRBJ1-2; D call uncertain. V dropped 1 base and J dropped 4 bases, with 10 bases sitting between them. Germline V gene lookup returns CDR1 LGHNA and CDR2 YSLEER. This CDR3 contains 14 residues.

This chain's CDR3 is CASSQDYSPAKYEQYF. As DNA, the CDR3 is TGCGCCAGCAGCCAAGATTACAGCCCCGCGAAGTACGAGCAGTACTTC. This chain links TRBV4-3 with TRBJ2-7; D is undetermined. V shed 0 bases and J shed 4 bases, with 16 bases lying between them. The CDR3 runs 16 residues. Looked up from germline, CDR1 is LGHNA and CDR2 is YSLEER.

The chain uses TRBV28 and TRBJ2-7; TRBD2 might be the D (5 bases). Trimming cost V 8 bases and J 3 bases, with 8 bases left between them. There are 11 residues in the CDR3. The V gene's germline CDR1 is MDHEN and CDR2 SYDVKM. In DNA, the CDR3 is TGTGCCAGCGTCACTAGCTACGAGCAGTACTTC. It encodes CASVTSYEQYF.

The chain has TRBV5-1 and TRBJ2-5, with D hard to call. V lost 1 base and J 1 base, leaving 11 bases between the germline ends. The CDR3 totals 15 residues. Germline V gives CDR1 SGHRS, CDR2 YFSETQ. The CDR3 DNA reads TGCGCCAGCAGCTTGAGCATGGCCCCCCAAGAGACCCAGTACTTC. This sequence encodes CASSLSMAPQETQYF.

J is TRBJ1-2 and V is TRBV9, with D possibly TRBD1 on 5 matching bases. Looked up from germline, CDR1 is SGDLS and CDR2 is YYNGEE. Trimming left V 0 bases short and J 2 bases short, with 11 bases between. The CDR3 has 15 amino acids. The CDR3, as DNA: TGTGCCAGCAGCGTAGGGGCAGGGAACAACTATGGCTACACCTTC. Translating gives CASSVGAGNNYGYTF. Full variable domain (remainder filled in from reference TRBV9 and TRBJ1-2): DSGVTQTPKHLITATGQRVTLRCSPRSGDLSVYWYQQSLDQGLQFLIQYYNGEERAKGNILERFSAQQFPDLHSELNLSSLELGDSALYFCASSVGAGNNYGYTFGSGTRLTVV.

The V call is TRBV12-3 or TRBV12-4, the J call TRBJ2-1; the D call may be TRBD1 or TRBD2 (5 bases each). CDR3 length: 12 residues. V was trimmed by 2 bases and J by 9 bases, leaving 8 bases between them. CDR3 sequence reads: CASSLQGREQFF. The CDR3 DNA sequence: TGTGCCAGCAGTTTACAGGGACGTGAGCAGTTCTTC.

The J gene is TRBJ1-2, the V gene TRBV6-2 or TRBV6-3, with D possibly TRBD1 on 5 matching bases. The germline CDR1 and CDR2 sequences are MNHEY and SVGEGT. This CDR3 spans 16 amino acids. Trimming shortened V by 6 bases and J by 6 bases, and 23 bases separated the two germline ends. Written as DNA, the CDR3 is TGTGCCAGCAGCCCTTTTCCGGGGCCCAAGAACGATGGCTACACCTTC. Translating it yields CASSPFPGPKNDGYTF.